This T cell receptor beta chain derives from a study of T cells in Graves' hyperthyroidism and ophthalmopathy. Whole-study findings and limits: Ophthalmopathy was predicted by the model a median of approximately 6 months ahead of onset.

Patients with uncontrolled infections, other autoimmune diseases, pregnancy or lactation were excluded. The CDR3 consists of 18 residues. Trimming cost V 0 bases and J 0 bases, with 15 bases left between them. In germline, CDR1 is LGHNA, CDR2 YNFKEQ. Regarding this clonotype: What it binds is not known.

Amplified regions were TCR beta CDR3 sequences from RNA transcripts. The TCR CDR3 was amplified in a first-round RT-PCR using the HTBI primer set. MiXCR, applied by TCRdb to the multiplex PCR reads, yields one record per CDR3 protein. The profile covers 490,000 or so distinct CDR3 sequences, with roughly 15% appearing a single time and 25% to 30% taken by the ten largest. Sequenced input: blood. The chain combines TRBV4-2 with TRBJ1-3; D is perhaps TRBD1 (5 bases). This clonotype was obtained from a woman in her 30s with Graves' ophthalmopathy. CDR3 sequence reads: CASSQEFGAASSGNTIYF. The CDR3 nucleotides read TGTGCCAGCAGCCAAGAATTTGGGGCAGCCTCCTCTGGAAACACCATATATTTT.